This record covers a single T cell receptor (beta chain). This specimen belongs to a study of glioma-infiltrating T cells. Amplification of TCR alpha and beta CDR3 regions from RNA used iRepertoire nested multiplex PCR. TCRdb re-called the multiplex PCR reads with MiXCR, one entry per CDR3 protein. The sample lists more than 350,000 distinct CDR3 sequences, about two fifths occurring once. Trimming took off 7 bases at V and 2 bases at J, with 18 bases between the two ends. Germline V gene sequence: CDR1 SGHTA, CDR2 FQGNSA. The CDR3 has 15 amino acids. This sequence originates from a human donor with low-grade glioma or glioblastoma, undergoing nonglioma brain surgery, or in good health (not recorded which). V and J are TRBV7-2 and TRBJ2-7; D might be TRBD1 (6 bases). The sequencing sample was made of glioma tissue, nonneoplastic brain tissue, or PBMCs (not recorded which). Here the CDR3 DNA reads TGTGCCAGCACCCCAAGTGGGGGCAGAACCTACGAGCAGTACTTC. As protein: CASTPSGGRTYEQYF.